The entry that follows covers one TCR beta chain sequence. Its target is unknown. This CDR3 region has 14 residues. V lost 2 bases, J lost 10 bases, and 17 bases lay in between. CDR1 and CDR2 from the germline V gene are MNHEY and SMNVEV (reference sequence). This record belongs to a study of PD-1 blockade in classical Hodgkin lymphoma. Study at large: Intravenous nivolumab at 3 mg/kg was given to patients every 2 weeks.

Profiling relied on immunoSEQ multiplex PCR, and the TCRdb table lists in-frame clones only, not all of them. Of more than 90,000 clones in the sample, around 89% were seen once. Study results and limitations: CD4+ TCR diversity, unlike CD8+, rose significantly by C4D1. Newly diagnosed patients had baseline TCR diversity that was reportedly lower than that of healthy donors. Baseline diversity was lower in partial responders and progressors than complete responders.

Every patient had relapsed following autologous stem cell transplantation, and cohorts differed in brentuximab vedotin exposure. This material consisted of peripheral blood mononuclear cells (PBMCs), taken before the second cycle of nivolumab. The receptor's source is a human donor with classical Hodgkin lymphoma. V and J are TRBV27 and TRBJ2-5, with D possibly being TRBD1 (5 bases). This chain's CDR3 is CASSLRWGSRGQYF. The CDR3 DNA is TGTGCCAGCAGTTTAAGGTGGGGCTCTAGGGGCCAGTACTTC.